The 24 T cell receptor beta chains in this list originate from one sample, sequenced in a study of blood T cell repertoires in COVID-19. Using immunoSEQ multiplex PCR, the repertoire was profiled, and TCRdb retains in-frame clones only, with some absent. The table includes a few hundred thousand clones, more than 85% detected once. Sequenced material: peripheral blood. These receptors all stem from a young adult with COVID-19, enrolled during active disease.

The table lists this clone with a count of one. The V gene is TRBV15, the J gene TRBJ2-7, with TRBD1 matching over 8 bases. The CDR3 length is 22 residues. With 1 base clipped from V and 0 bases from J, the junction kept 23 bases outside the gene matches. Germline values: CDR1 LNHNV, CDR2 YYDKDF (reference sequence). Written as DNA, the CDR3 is TGTGCCACCAGCAGAGGAGTCTTAGGTTCAGGGGGCTGCCCCTCACACTCCTACGAGCAGTACTTC. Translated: CATSRGVLGSGGCPSHSYEQYF.

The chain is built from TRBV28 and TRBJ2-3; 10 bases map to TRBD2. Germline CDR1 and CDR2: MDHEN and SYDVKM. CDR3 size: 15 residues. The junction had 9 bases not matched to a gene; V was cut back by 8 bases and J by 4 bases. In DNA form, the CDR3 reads TGTGCCAGCTTACTAGCGGGATCAGGGGCAGATACGCAGTATTTT. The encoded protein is CASLLAGSGADTQYF.

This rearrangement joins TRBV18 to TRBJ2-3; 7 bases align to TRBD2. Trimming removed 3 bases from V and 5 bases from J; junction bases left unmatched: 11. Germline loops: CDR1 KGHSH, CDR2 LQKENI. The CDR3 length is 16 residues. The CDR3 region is CASSPLTGGSQDTQYF. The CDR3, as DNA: TGTGCCAGCTCACCTCTAACCGGGGGGTCCCAAGATACGCAGTATTTT.

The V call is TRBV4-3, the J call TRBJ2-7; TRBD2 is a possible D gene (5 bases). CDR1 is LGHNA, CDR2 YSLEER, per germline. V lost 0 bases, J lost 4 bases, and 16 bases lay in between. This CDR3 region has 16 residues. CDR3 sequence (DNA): TGCGCCAGCAGCCAAGATCAGGCGGGCGCAGCGTACGAGCAGTACTTC. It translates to CASSQDQAGAAYEQYF.

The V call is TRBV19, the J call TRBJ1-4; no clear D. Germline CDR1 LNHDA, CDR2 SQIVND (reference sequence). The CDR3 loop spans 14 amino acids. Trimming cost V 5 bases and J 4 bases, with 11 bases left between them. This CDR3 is CASSSRILNEKLFF. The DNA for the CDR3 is TGTGCCAGTAGTTCCAGGATCCTTAATGAAAAACTGTTTTTT.

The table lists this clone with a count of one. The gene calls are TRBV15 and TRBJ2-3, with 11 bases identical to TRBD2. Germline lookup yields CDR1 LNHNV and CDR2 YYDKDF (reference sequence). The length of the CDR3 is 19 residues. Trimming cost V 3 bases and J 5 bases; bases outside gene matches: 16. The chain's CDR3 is CATSRRPRLAGSVEDTQYF. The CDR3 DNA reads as TGTGCCACCAGCAGGAGGCCAAGACTAGCGGGAAGTGTAGAAGATACGCAGTATTTT.

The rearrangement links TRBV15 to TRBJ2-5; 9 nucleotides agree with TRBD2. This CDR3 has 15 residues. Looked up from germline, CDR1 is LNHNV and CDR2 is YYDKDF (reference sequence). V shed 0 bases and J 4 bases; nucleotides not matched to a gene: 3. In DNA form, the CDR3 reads TGTGCCACCAGCAGAGATGCGGGAGGGCCAGAGACCCAGTACTTC. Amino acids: CATSRDAGGPETQYF.

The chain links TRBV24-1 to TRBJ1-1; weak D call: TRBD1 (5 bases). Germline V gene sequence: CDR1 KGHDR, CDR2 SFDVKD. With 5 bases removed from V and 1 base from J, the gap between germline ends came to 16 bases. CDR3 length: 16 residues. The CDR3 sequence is CATSATGGAKNTEAFF. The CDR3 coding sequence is TGTGCCACCAGTGCCACAGGAGGGGCGAAGAACACTGAAGCTTTCTTT.

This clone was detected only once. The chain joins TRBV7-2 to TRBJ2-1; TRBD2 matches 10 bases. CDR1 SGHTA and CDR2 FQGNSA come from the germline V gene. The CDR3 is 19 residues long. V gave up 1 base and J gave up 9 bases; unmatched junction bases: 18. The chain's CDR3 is CASSLGLTRSSGSMGEQFF. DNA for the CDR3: TGTGCCAGCAGCTTAGGGTTGACGAGGTCTAGCGGGAGTATGGGTGAGCAGTTCTTC.

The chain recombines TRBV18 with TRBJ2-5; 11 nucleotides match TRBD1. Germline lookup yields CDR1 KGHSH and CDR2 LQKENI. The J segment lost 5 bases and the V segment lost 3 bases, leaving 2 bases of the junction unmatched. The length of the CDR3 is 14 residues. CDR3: CASSPGTGGETQYF. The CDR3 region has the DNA TGTGCCAGCTCACCCGGGACAGGGGGGGAGACCCAGTACTTC.

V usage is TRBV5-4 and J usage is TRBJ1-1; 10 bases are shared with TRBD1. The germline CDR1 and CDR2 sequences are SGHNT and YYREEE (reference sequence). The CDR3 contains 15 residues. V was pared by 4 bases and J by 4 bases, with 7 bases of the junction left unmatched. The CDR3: CASSVDRGLVTEAFF. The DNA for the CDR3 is TGTGCCAGCAGCGTCGACAGGGGGCTAGTCACTGAAGCTTTCTTT.

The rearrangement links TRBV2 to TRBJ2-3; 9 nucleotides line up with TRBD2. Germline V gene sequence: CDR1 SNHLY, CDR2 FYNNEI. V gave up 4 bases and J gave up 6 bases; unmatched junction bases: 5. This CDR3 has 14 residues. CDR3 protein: CASSVLAGDDTQYF. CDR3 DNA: TGTGCCAGCAGTGTATTAGCGGGAGACGATACGCAGTATTTT.

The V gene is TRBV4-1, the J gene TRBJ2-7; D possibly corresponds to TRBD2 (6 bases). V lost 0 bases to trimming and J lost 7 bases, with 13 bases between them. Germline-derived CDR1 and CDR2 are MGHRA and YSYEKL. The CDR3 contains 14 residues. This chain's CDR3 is CASSQDALAREQYF. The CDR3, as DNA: TGCGCCAGCAGCCAAGATGCACTAGCCCGGGAGCAGTACTTC.

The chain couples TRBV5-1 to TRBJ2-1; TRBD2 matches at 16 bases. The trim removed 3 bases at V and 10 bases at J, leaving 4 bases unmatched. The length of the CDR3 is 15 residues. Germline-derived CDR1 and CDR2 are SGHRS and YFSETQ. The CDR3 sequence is CASSSGTSGRAEQFF. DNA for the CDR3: TGCGCCAGCAGCTCCGGGACTAGCGGGAGGGCGGAGCAGTTCTTC.

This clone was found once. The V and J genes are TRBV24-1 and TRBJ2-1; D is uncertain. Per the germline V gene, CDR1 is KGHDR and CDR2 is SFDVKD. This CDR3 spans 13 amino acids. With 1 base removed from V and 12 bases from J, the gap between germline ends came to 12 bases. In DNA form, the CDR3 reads TGTGCCACCAGTGATTTTCCCACGGTCGGGCAGTTCTTC. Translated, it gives CATSDFPTVGQFF.

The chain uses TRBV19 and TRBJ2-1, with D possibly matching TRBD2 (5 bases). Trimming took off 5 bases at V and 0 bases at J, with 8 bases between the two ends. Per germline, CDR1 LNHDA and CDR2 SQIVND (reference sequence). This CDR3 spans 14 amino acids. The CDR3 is CASSATSSYNEQFF. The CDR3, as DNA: TGTGCCAGTAGTGCTACTAGCTCCTACAATGAGCAGTTCTTC.

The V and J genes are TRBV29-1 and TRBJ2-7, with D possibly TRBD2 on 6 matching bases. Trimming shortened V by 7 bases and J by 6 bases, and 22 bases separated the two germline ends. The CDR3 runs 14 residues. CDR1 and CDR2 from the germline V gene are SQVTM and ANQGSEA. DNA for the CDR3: TGCAGCGCCACCCGGGACTCCACGGCCTCCGAGCAGTACTTC. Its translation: CSATRDSTASEQYF.

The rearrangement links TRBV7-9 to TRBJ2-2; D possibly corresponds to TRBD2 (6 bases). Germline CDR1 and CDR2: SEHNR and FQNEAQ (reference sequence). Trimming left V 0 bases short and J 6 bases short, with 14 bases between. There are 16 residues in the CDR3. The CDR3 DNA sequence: TGTGCCAGCAGCTTAGCGGGCGGGATAGCCGCCGGGGAGCTGTTTTTT. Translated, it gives CASSLAGGIAAGELFF. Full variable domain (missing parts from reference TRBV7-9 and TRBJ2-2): DTGVSQNPRHKITKRGQNVTFRCDPISEHNRLYWYRQTLGQGPEFLTYFQNEAQLEKSRLLSDRFSAERPKGSFSTLEIQRTEQGDSAMYLCASSLAGGIAAGELFFGEGSRLTVL.

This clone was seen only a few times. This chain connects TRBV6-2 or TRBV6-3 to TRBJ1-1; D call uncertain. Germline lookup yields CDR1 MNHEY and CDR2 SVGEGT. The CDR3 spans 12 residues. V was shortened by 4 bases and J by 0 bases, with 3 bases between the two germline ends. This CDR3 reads CASSSMNTEAFF. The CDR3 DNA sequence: TGTGCCAGCAGTTCCATGAACACTGAAGCTTTCTTT.

This chain's CDR3 is CASSQVGLLGTVVANYGYTF. The CDR3 region has the DNA TGTGCCAGCAGCCAAGTGGGGTTGTTAGGGACAGTCGTCGCTAACTATGGCTACACCTTC. This sequence joins TRBV4-2 and TRBJ1-2; 7 bases agree with TRBD1. Germline V gene data show CDR1 as LGHNA and CDR2 as YNFKEQ. The CDR3 runs 20 residues. The V and J ends lost 1 base and 0 bases, in that order; junction bases with no gene match: 17.

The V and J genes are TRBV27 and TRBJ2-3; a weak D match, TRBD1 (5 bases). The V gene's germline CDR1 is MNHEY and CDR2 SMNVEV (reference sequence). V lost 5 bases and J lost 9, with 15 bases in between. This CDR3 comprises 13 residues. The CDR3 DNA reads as TGTGCCAGCAGTCCTAGGGGAAGAATGACGCAGTATTTT. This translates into CASSPRGRMTQYF.

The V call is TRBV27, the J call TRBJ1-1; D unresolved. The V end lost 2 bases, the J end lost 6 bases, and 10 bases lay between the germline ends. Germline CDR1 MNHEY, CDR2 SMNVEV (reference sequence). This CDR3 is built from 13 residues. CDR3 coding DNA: TGTGCCAGCAGTTTAAAACCGGGGTCTGAAGCTTTCTTT. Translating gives CASSLKPGSEAFF.

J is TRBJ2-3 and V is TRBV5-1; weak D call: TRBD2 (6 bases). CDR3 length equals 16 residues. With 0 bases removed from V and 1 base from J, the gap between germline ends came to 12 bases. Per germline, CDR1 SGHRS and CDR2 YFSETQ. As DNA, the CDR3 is TGCGCCAGCAGCTTGGTCAGCGGGTCTGGCACAGATACGCAGTATTTT. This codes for CASSLVSGSGTDTQYF.

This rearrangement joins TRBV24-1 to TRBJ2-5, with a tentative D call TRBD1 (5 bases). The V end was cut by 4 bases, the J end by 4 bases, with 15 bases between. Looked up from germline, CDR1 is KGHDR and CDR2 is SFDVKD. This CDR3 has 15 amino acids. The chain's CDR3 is CATSDTRDSGETQYF. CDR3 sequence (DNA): TGTGCCACCAGTGACACACGAGACAGTGGAGAGACCCAGTACTTC.